The clone carrying this TCR beta chain showed up just a few times. Its specificity is unknown. Between the trimmed V and J ends, which lost 5 bases and 0 bases, there was a span of 9 bases. CDR1 PRHDT and CDR2 FYEKMQ come from the germline V gene (reference sequence). The CDR3 covers 14 residues. This entry comes from a study of identifying expanded T cells in peripheral blood. No infections or other immune events were documented during collection. Only in-frame clones appear in the TCRdb table, and some are missing; sequencing was by immunoSEQ multiplex PCR. The sample records tens of thousands of clones, around 84% being singletons. Study conclusions and caveats: Over about two and four weeks, about 15 and 19 clones changed, versus 1.2 between replicates. Across healthy donors, higher total template counts meant significantly greater roughly two-week count variance.

What was sequenced was blood. This TCR was sampled from a person aged 18 to 69 in good health. This chain links TRBV13 with TRBJ2-3, with a possible D match to TRBD1 (6 bases). This chain's CDR3 is CASSLDSSTDTQYF. CDR3 in DNA: TGTGCCAGCAGCCTGGACAGTAGCACAGATACGCAGTATTTT.